Listed below are T cell receptor beta chains from one sample, sequenced in a study of blood T cell repertoires in COVID-19. Produced via immunoSEQ multiplex PCR; TCRdb's table is partial and in-frame only. This table holds around 48,000 clones, roughly 86% found once. Material for sequencing was peripheral blood. The receptors shown here come from a man between 60 and 70 years old with active or convalescent COVID-19. CDR3s include the opening cysteine and the closing phenylalanine or tryptophan. D genes are given only for firm matches. Only some rows state a clone size, as once, few, many or a class for expanded clones.

size,length,V,J,D,DNA,CDR3
-,13,TRBV5-1,TRBJ2-1,-,TGCGCCAGCAGCTTTGGGGCTTACAATGAGCAGTTCTTC,CASSFGAYNEQFF
-,13,TRBV7-9,TRBJ1-2,TRBD1,TGTGCCAGCAGTTCACAGGGGGCTGGTGGCTACACCTTC,CASSSQGAGGYTF
-,16,TRBV5-1,TRBJ2-7,TRBD2,TGCGCCAGCAGCCACGCGATGGGACTATCCCCCTACGAGCAGTACTTC,CASSHAMGLSPYEQYF
-,15,TRBV4-1,TRBJ1-2,TRBD1,TGCGCCAGCAGCCAAGAAGAACAGGGGGCTAGGGGCTACACCTTC,CASSQEEQGARGYTF
-,14,TRBV6-5,TRBJ2-7,TRBD1,TGTGCCAGCAGTTACACCGGGACAGACGAGCGGCAGTACTTC,CASSYTGTDERQYF
-,16,TRBV7-9,TRBJ2-3,-,TGTGCCAGCAGCCCCCGGTTGGGACTTGACACAGATACGCAGTATTTT,CASSPRLGLDTDTQYF
-,18,TRBV19,TRBJ2-1,TRBD2,TGTGCCAGTAGTCCCCCGCGGGGGGACCCCAGCTCCTACAATGAGCAGTTCTTC,CASSPPRGDPSSYNEQFF
-,13,TRBV7-8,TRBJ1-1,-,TGTGCCAGCAGCTTACTTCTTGTATCTGAAGCTTTCTTT,CASSLLLVSEAFF
-,16,TRBV6-5,TRBJ2-1,TRBD2,TGTGCCAGCAGTTACTGGGGACTAGAAGCAAGCAATGAGCAGTTCTTC,CASSYWGLEASNEQFF
-,14,TRBV9,TRBJ2-1,TRBD2,TGTGCCAGCAGCCCACCCCCCCGGGAGGGTGAGCAGTTCTTC,CASSPPPREGEQFF
-,15,TRBV11-2,TRBJ1-6,TRBD1,TGTGCCAGCAGCCAGCGGACAGGGGCAGATTCACCCCTCCACTTT,CASSQRTGADSPLHF
-,14,TRBV18,TRBJ2-7,-,TGTGCCAGCTCACCCACGACAGTCTCCTACGAGCAGTACTTC,CASSPTTVSYEQYF
-,16,TRBV5-4,TRBJ2-2,-,TGTGCCAGCAGGCCCCGGGGCGCAGGGGACACCGGGGAGCTGTTTTTT,CASRPRGAGDTGELFF
-,13,TRBV19,TRBJ1-6,TRBD1,TGTGCCAGTGGTGACAGGGCTAATTCACCCCTCCACTTT,CASGDRANSPLHF
-,13,TRBV25-1,TRBJ1-4,-,TGTGCCAGCAGTCCTAGTCTCGCTGAAAAACTGTTTTTT,CASSPSLAEKLFF
-,14,TRBV3-1/TRBV3-2,TRBJ2-5,-,TGTGCCAGCAGCCCCCCCGGGGTTAAAGAGACCCAGTACTTC,CASSPPGVKETQYF
-,15,TRBV9,TRBJ2-3,TRBD2,TGTGCCAGCAGCGTAGTAGCGGGGAGTTCAGATACGCAGTATTTT,CASSVVAGSSDTQYF
-,12,TRBV19,TRBJ2-5,TRBD1,TGTGCCAGTCAACAGGGGTCGGAGACCCAGTACTTC,CASQQGSETQYF
-,13,TRBV10-3,TRBJ1-1,-,TGTGCCATCAGTGAGACCCAGGGCGCTGAAGCTTTCTTT,CAISETQGAEAFF
-,12,TRBV3-1/TRBV3-2,TRBJ1-4,-,TGTGCCAGCAGCCGAGCACTTGAAAAACTGTTTTTT,CASSRALEKLFF
-,13,TRBV19,TRBJ1-1,-,TGTGCCAGTAGTTCCCTGGGGGGGCGCAAAGCTTTCTTT,CASSSLGGRKAFF
-,14,TRBV28,TRBJ1-1,-,TGTGCCAGCAACCCCACAGGGTTGAAGACTGAAGCTTTCTTT,CASNPTGLKTEAFF
-,13,TRBV19,TRBJ1-1,-,TGTGCCAGTAGTATCTCAGAGAACACTGAAGCTTTCTTT,CASSISENTEAFF
once,16,TRBV7-2,TRBJ2-7,TRBD1,TGTGCCAGCAGCAGAACCGGGACAGCGAGCTCCTACGAGCAGTACTTC,CASSRTGTASSYEQYF
-,15,TRBV15,TRBJ2-4,TRBD1,TGTGCCACCAGGGGGACAGGGGACGCCAAAAACATTCAGTACTTC,CATRGTGDAKNIQYF